Here is one T cell receptor (beta chain) with its context. Clones were sequenced by immunoSEQ multiplex PCR, and TCRdb holds only the in-frame ones, with some missing. This repertoire shows 90,000 to 110,000 clones, approximately 90% found once; its top ten account for 17%. These data are taken from a study of control samples from healthy donors and cancer patients. Germline values: CDR1 SNHLY, CDR2 FYNNEI. V lost 6 bases and J lost 5, with 10 bases in between. CDR3 size: 12 residues. Material: blood. This sequence joins TRBV2 and TRBJ1-2; a possible D gene is TRBD1 (6 bases). This clonotype was sampled from a woman between 45 and 60 years old in good health. CDR3 sequence (DNA): TGTGCCAGCAGCGACGACAGGTATGGCTACACCTTC. The encoded protein is CASSDDRYGYTF.